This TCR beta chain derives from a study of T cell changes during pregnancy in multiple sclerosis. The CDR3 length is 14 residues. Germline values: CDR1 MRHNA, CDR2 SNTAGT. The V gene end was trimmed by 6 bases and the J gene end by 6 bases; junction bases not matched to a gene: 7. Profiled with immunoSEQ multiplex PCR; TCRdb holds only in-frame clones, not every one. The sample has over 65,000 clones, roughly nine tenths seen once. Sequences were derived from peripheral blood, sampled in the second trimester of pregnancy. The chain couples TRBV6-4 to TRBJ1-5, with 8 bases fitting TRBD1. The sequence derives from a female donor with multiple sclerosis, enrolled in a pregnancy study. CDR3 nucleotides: TGTGCCAGCAGCATACAGGGGGGAGGTCAGCCCCAGCATTTT. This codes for CASSIQGGGQPQHF.